A single sample gave rise to the 27 T cell receptor beta chains below, sequenced in a study of CD8 T cells in Susac syndrome. Reverse transcription of about 0.5 to 1 ug RNA used random hexamers. Each CDR3 protein is one row after TCRdb ran MiXCR on the immunoSEQ multiplex PCR reads. The sample yields some 400,000 distinct CDR3 sequences, around 85% seen once. The specimen sequenced was CD8+ T cells from PBMCs. All receptors derive from a human donor with multiple sclerosis.

The V and J genes are TRBV28 and TRBJ1-4; D is ambiguous. CDR1 and CDR2 (germline): MDHEN, SYDVKM. The ends were cut back, 5 bases at V and 0 bases at J, with 7 bases in the middle. The CDR3 has 14 residues. CDR3 region: CASSPIATNEKLFF. The CDR3 DNA reads TGTGCCAGCAGTCCTATTGCAACTAATGAAAAACTGTTTTTT.

This clonotype showed up many times. CDR3 DNA sequence: TGTGCCAGCAGTTTATTGGGGGATACGCAGTATTTT. Protein product: CASSLLGDTQYF. The chain joins TRBV27 to TRBJ2-3, with unresolved D. The CDR3 consists of 12 residues. Germline CDR1 reads MNHEY; CDR2 reads SMNVEV (reference sequence). V was pared by 1 base and J by 6 bases, with 5 bases between.

The J gene is TRBJ2-3, the V gene TRBV7-9, with TRBD1 matching 7 bases. CDR1 is SEHNR and CDR2 is FQNEAQ in the germline V gene (reference sequence). V lost 3 bases to trimming and J lost 4 bases; unmatched junction nucleotides: 13. The CDR3 length is 17 residues. The CDR3 protein is CASSLLYEGQRPDTQYF. DNA for the CDR3: TGTGCCAGCAGCTTGTTGTATGAGGGACAGAGACCAGATACGCAGTATTTT.

This clonotype has just a few counts. The gene calls are TRBV27 and TRBJ2-3; D is unclear. This CDR3 is built from 15 residues. Trimming stripped 1 base from V and 0 bases from J, with 8 bases between. Germline CDR1 is MNHEY and CDR2 is SMNVEV (reference sequence). CDR3 sequence (DNA): TGTGCCAGCAGTTTATATGGATCTAGCACAGATACGCAGTATTTT. Translating gives CASSLYGSSTDTQYF.

The CDR3 region is CASSQLSDTQYF. CDR3 bases: TGTGCCAGCAGCCAGCTCTCAGATACGCAGTATTTT. The chain links TRBV7-8 to TRBJ2-3; D unclear. The CDR3 has 12 amino acids. Germline V gives CDR1 SGHVS, CDR2 FQNEAQ. The V and J ends lost 5 bases and 4 bases respectively, with 7 bases between them.

The gene calls are TRBV6-2 or TRBV6-3 and TRBJ2-5, with D possibly TRBD2 on 5 matching bases. Per germline, CDR1 MNHEY and CDR2 SVGEGT. This CDR3 is built from 15 residues. V gave up 8 bases and J gave up 3 bases, with 19 bases separating them. The CDR3 bases are TGTGCCAGCCTGGAGCCCACTAGTCTGGAAGAGACCCAGTACTTC. This translates into CASLEPTSLEETQYF.

This clonotype was detected only once. V usage is TRBV20-1 and J usage is TRBJ2-5; the match to TRBD2 covers 9 bases. Germline CDR1 is DFQATT and CDR2 is SNEGSKA (reference sequence). CDR3 length: 16 amino acids. Trimming removed 1 base from V and 9 bases from J; junction bases left unmatched: 15. The CDR3 loop reads CSARVSGGGGAVAQYF. For the CDR3, the DNA is TGCAGTGCTAGAGTTTCGGGTGGCGGGGGGGCCGTGGCCCAGTACTTC.

In nucleotides, the CDR3 is TGTGCCACCAGCAGAGGGGACGGCTCCTACGAGCAGTACTTC. Amino acid sequence: CATSRGDGSYEQYF. This chain connects TRBV15 to TRBJ2-7; D possibly matches TRBD1 or TRBD2 (5 bases each). The CDR3 consists of 14 residues. CDR1 LNHNV and CDR2 YYDKDF come from the germline V gene (reference sequence). The germline V and J ends were trimmed by 1 base and 0 bases, with 7 bases remaining between them.

This clonotype has only a few counts. The chain has TRBV5-4 and TRBJ2-7; 9 positions match TRBD2. The CDR3 loop spans 17 amino acids. Trimming cost V 4 bases and J 0 bases; bases outside gene matches: 11. Germline V gives CDR1 SGHNT, CDR2 YYREEE (reference sequence). The DNA of the CDR3 is TGTGCCAGCAGCCCGGGTCTAGCGGGGACCTCCTCCTACGAGCAGTACTTC. Its protein is CASSPGLAGTSSYEQYF.

The CDR3: CASSDTSGVYNEQFF. The CDR3 DNA is TGTGCCAGCAGTGATACTAGCGGGGTCTACAATGAGCAGTTCTTC. This chain uses TRBV6-1 with TRBJ2-1; 10 bases fit TRBD2. Germline V CDR1 and CDR2: MNHNS, SASEGT. The CDR3 is made up of 15 amino acids. J was trimmed by 3 bases and V by 3 bases; bases with no gene match: 2.

V gene TRBV5-6 combines with J gene TRBJ1-6; TRBD1 aligns across 7 bases. The germline gives CDR1 SGHDT, CDR2 YYEEEE. CDR3 length: 15 residues. V lost 4 bases and J lost 16; bases outside the gene matches: 17. The CDR3 loop is CASSLGGVQGTSLHF. CDR3 coding DNA: TGTGCCAGCAGCCTAGGGGGCGTACAGGGGACCTCACTCCACTTT. Together with reference TRBV5-6 and TRBJ1-6, the CDR3 gives the full variable domain: DAGVTQSPTHLIKTRGQQVTLRCSPKSGHDTVSWYQQALGQGPQFIFQYYEEEERQRGNFPDRFSGHQFPNYSSELNVNALLLGDSALYLCASSLGGVQGTSLHFGNGTRLTVT.

The V gene is TRBV6-5, the J gene TRBJ1-3; D not resolved. The germline gives CDR1 MNHEY, CDR2 SVGAGI. The CDR3 is 15 amino acids. Trimming removed 6 bases at V and 1 base at J, with 13 bases between. The CDR3 bases are TGTGCCAGCAGCCTATATGACGGTTCTGGAAACACCATATATTTT. It codes for CASSLYDGSGNTIYF.

This chain links TRBV10-3 with TRBJ2-1; 10 positions match TRBD2. The CDR3 is made up of 19 amino acids. The junction had 13 bases not matched to a gene; V was cut back by 2 bases and J by 3 bases. Per germline, CDR1 ENHRY and CDR2 SYGVKD. This chain's CDR3 is CAISEIGFEREGYYNEQFF. CDR3 nucleotide sequence: TGTGCCATCAGTGAGATTGGTTTTGAGCGGGAGGGATACTACAATGAGCAGTTCTTC.

The V call is TRBV7-7, the J call TRBJ1-2; possibly TRBD1 for D (5 bases). Germline V gene data show CDR1 as SSHAT and CDR2 as FNYEAQ (reference sequence). This CDR3 spans 15 amino acids. V lost 4 bases and J lost 6, with 18 bases in between. CDR3 nucleotide sequence: TGTGCCAGCAGCTCTGGACATAATTTCAGGGATGGCTACACCTTC. As protein: CASSSGHNFRDGYTF.

The table lists this clonotype with a few counts. The rearrangement joins TRBV10-3 to TRBJ2-7; D not resolved. The CDR3 spans 12 residues. Per the germline V gene, CDR1 is ENHRY and CDR2 is SYGVKD. The ends were cut back, 6 bases at V and 3 bases at J, with 9 bases in the middle. This CDR3 is CAISANNYEQYF. The CDR3 nucleotides read TGTGCCATCAGCGCAAATAACTACGAGCAGTACTTC.

The gene calls are TRBV30 and TRBJ1-5; no reliable D call. Germline loops: CDR1 GTSNPN, CDR2 SVGIG (reference sequence). The CDR3 totals 15 residues. Between the trimmed V and J ends, which lost 2 bases and 7 bases, there was a span of 18 bases. In DNA, the CDR3 is TGTGCCTGGAGTCCCTACGGAGCCCCCAACCAGCCCCAGCATTTT. Its translation is CAWSPYGAPNQPQHF.

J is TRBJ2-3 and V is TRBV7-8; 9 bases line up with TRBD1. This CDR3 has 16 residues. V gave up 5 bases and J gave up 4 bases; unmatched junction bases: 10. The germline CDR1 and CDR2 sequences are SGHVS and FQNEAQ. CDR3 DNA: TGTGCCAGCAGCAGAACTGCCGGGACAGGGCCAGATACGCAGTATTTT. Protein: CASSRTAGTGPDTQYF.

DNA for the CDR3: TGTGCCAGCAGCTTAGCGTCATCGCTGTTTAGCTCTGGGGCCAACGTCCTGACTTTC. Translation gives CASSLASSLFSSGANVLTF. V is TRBV7-2 and J is TRBJ2-6, with unresolved D. From germline, CDR1 is SGHTA and CDR2 FQGNSA. The CDR3 covers 19 residues. Trimming left V 0 bases short and J 0 bases short, with 15 bases between.

The rearrangement joins TRBV7-3 to TRBJ2-1, with a possible D match to TRBD2 (5 bases). This CDR3 spans 16 amino acids. Germline V gives CDR1 SGHTA, CDR2 FQGTGA. The V end lost 2 bases, the J end lost 1 base, and 12 bases lay between the germline ends. CDR3 in amino acids: CASSLGGLGSYNEQFF. As DNA, the CDR3 is TGTGCCAGCAGCTTAGGTGGACTGGGTTCCTACAATGAGCAGTTCTTC.

This chain joins TRBV2 and TRBJ2-7; 8 positions agree with TRBD2. Germline V CDR1 and CDR2: SNHLY, FYNNEI. V was pared by 3 bases and J by 3 bases, with 4 bases of the junction left unmatched. This CDR3 has 14 amino acids. This chain's CDR3 is CASSDPGGVYEQYF. DNA for the CDR3: TGTGCCAGCAGTGACCCGGGGGGGGTCTACGAGCAGTACTTC.

V and J are TRBV29-1 and TRBJ2-1; D is possibly TRBD2 (6 bases). Germline-derived CDR1 and CDR2 are SQVTM and ANQGSEA. Trimming shortened V by 0 bases and J by 8 bases, and 14 bases separated the two germline ends. The CDR3 is made up of 14 amino acids. Written as DNA, the CDR3 is TGCAGCGTTGAAGATCGGGGTGGAGGGGATGAGCAGTTCTTC. Its protein is CSVEDRGGGDEQFF.

This sequence joins TRBV25-1 and TRBJ2-7; D ambiguous. Germline CDR1 MGHDK, CDR2 SYGVNS. V was cut by 1 base and J by 2 bases, with 9 bases left in between. The CDR3 covers 14 residues. The CDR3: CASSEFADTYEQYF. CDR3 DNA sequence: TGTGCCAGCAGTGAATTCGCCGATACCTACGAGCAGTACTTC.

The rearrangement joins TRBV4-2 to TRBJ1-2; 7 bases align to TRBD1. The CDR3 contains 15 residues. V shed 1 base, J shed 5 bases, and the junction held 7 bases outside the gene matches. Per the germline V gene, CDR1 is LGHNA and CDR2 is YNFKEQ. CDR3 region: CASSQGTGTAYGYTF. DNA for the CDR3: TGTGCCAGCAGCCAAGGGACCGGGACAGCTTATGGCTACACCTTC.

CDR3 protein: CASSPGTVVYEQYF. CDR3 DNA sequence: TGTGCCAGCAGTCCCGGGACGGTAGTCTACGAGCAGTACTTC. This chain links TRBV6-5 with TRBJ2-7; D tentatively reads TRBD1 or TRBD2 (5 bases each). The germline V gene has CDR1 MNHEY and CDR2 SVGAGI. The V and J ends lost 5 bases and 3 bases respectively, with 14 bases between them. This CDR3 has 14 amino acids.

The chain links TRBV2 to TRBJ2-1; possible D gene TRBD2, 5 bases. V was shortened by 7 bases and J by 12 bases, with 16 bases between the two germline ends. Germline loops: CDR1 SNHLY, CDR2 FYNNEI. The CDR3 extends over 12 amino acids. CDR3 DNA: TGTGCCAGCACAGAGGGCTCCGATGGGCAGTTCTTC. Translation gives CASTEGSDGQFF. Using reference TRBV2 and TRBJ2-1 for the parts outside the CDR3, the full variable domain is EPEVTQTPSHQVTQMGQEVILRCVPISNHLYFYWYRQILGQKVEFLVSFYNNEISEKSEIFDDQFSVERPDGSNFTLKIRSTKLEDSAMYFCASTEGSDGQFFGPGTRLTVL.

This clonotype was detected only a few times. The chain joins TRBV6-5 to TRBJ2-1; possible D gene TRBD2, 7 bases. This CDR3 comprises 14 residues. Germline loops: CDR1 MNHEY, CDR2 SVGAGI. V dropped 0 bases and J dropped 8 bases, with 11 bases sitting between them. The CDR3 DNA follows: TGTGCCAGCAGTTACTCGGGGGGGCGAGATGAGCAGTTCTTC. Translated: CASSYSGGRDEQFF.

The J gene is TRBJ2-1, the V gene TRBV10-3; possible D gene TRBD1, 5 bases. The CDR3 has 15 residues. The germline V gene encodes CDR1 ENHRY and CDR2 SYGVKD. The germline V and J ends were trimmed by 6 bases and 3 bases, with 15 bases remaining between them. The CDR3 loop reads CAISGHAGYYNEQFF. CDR3 nucleotides: TGTGCCATCAGCGGACACGCAGGGTACTACAATGAGCAGTTCTTC.